This entry lists 10 T cell receptor beta chains sequenced from one sample in a study of blood T cell repertoires in COVID-19. Assay used: immunoSEQ multiplex PCR; TCRdb lists only in-frame clones, some missing. The table lists some 75,000 clones, 86% of them singletons. The sample comprised peripheral blood. These receptors were collected from an elderly man with COVID-19, enrolled during active disease.

J is TRBJ1-3 and V is TRBV9; the match to TRBD1 covers 7 bases. The germline CDR1 and CDR2 sequences are SGDLS and YYNGEE. The CDR3 loop spans 17 amino acids. The junction had 8 bases not matched to a gene; V was cut back by 2 bases and J by 0 bases. In DNA form, the CDR3 reads TGTGCCAGCAGCGTTCAGACAGGGAAGAGCTCTGGAAACACCATATATTTT. Amino acids: CASSVQTGKSSGNTIYF. Combining the CDR3 with reference TRBV9 and TRBJ1-3 gives the whole variable domain DSGVTQTPKHLITATGQRVTLRCSPRSGDLSVYWYQQSLDQGLQFLIQYYNGEERAKGNILERFSAQQFPDLHSELNLSSLELGDSALYFCASSVQTGKSSGNTIYFGEGSWLTVV.

Only one count was recorded for this clone. V usage is TRBV5-1 and J usage is TRBJ1-4; tentatively, D is TRBD1 (6 bases). The CDR3 extends over 15 amino acids. Looked up from germline, CDR1 is SGHRS and CDR2 is YFSETQ. The V end was cut by 4 bases, the J end by 8 bases, with 18 bases between. Here the CDR3 DNA reads TGCGCCAGCAGCCCGTCGACAGGTGGACGGGAAAAACTGTTTTTT. It yields the protein CASSPSTGGREKLFF.

J is TRBJ2-2 and V is TRBV27, with TRBD1 identical over 7 bases. CDR3 length: 16 residues. The V and J ends lost 5 bases and 1 base, in that order; junction bases with no gene match: 7. CDR1 is MNHEY and CDR2 is SMNVEV in the germline V gene (reference sequence). This CDR3 reads CASSPKTGMNTGELFF. The CDR3 DNA follows: TGTGCCAGCAGTCCCAAGACAGGGATGAACACCGGGGAGCTGTTTTTT.

This clone is a singleton in its sample. This chain links TRBV25-1 with TRBJ1-2, with D possibly being TRBD1 (6 bases). The CDR3 covers 14 residues. Deletions cut 5 bases from V and 2 bases from J, with 12 bases between. Germline CDR1 and CDR2: MGHDK and SYGVNS. For the CDR3, the DNA is TGTGCCAGCAGTTACAGGGAAAGGAACTATGGCTACACCTTC. Translated: CASSYRERNYGYTF.

In its sample, this clone was seen a few times. This chain joins TRBV10-1 and TRBJ2-7, with D possibly TRBD1 on 6 matching bases. The CDR3 runs 13 residues. Germline V gene data show CDR1 as WNHNN and CDR2 as SYGVQD (reference sequence). V was cut by 3 bases and J by 6 bases, with 12 bases left in between. The CDR3 region is CASSDNRDGEQYF. The CDR3, as DNA: TGCGCCAGCAGTGACAACAGGGACGGCGAGCAGTACTTC.

The chain carries TRBV15 and TRBJ1-2; D is uncertain. From germline, CDR1 is LNHNV and CDR2 YYDKDF (reference sequence). V was shortened by 1 base and J by 1 base, with 13 bases between the two germline ends. CDR3 size: 16 residues. The DNA of the CDR3 is TGTGCCACCAGCAGAGGGAAAACAGCCGATAACTATGGCTACACCTTC. Protein product: CATSRGKTADNYGYTF.

The V gene is TRBV28, the J gene TRBJ1-5, with TRBD1 matching over 9 bases. V shed 3 bases and J 0 bases; nucleotides not matched to a gene: 6. Germline lookup yields CDR1 MDHEN and CDR2 SYDVKM. CDR3 length equals 17 residues. The CDR3 DNA sequence: TGTGCCAGCAGTTTTACAGGGGGCGCCTATAGCAATCAGCCCCAGCATTTT. Amino acids: CASSFTGGAYSNQPQHF.

This rearrangement joins TRBV5-1 to TRBJ2-7, with D tentatively TRBD2 (5 bases). V was clipped by 0 bases and J by 1 base, with 8 bases between them. Germline V gene sequence: CDR1 SGHRS, CDR2 YFSETQ. This CDR3 is 14 amino acids long. The CDR3 DNA is TGCGCCAGCAGCTTGGACCCGGGATCCTACGAGCAGTACTTC. As protein: CASSLDPGSYEQYF.

The CDR3 spells CASSQGVTGGEDTQYF. Here the CDR3 DNA reads TGTGCCAGCAGCCAAGGAGTGACAGGGGGCGAAGATACGCAGTATTTT. The chain carries TRBV4-2 and TRBJ2-3; TRBD1 aligns across 10 bases. The germline CDR1 and CDR2 sequences are LGHNA and YNFKEQ. V shed 1 base, J shed 5 bases, and the junction held 6 bases outside the gene matches. There are 16 residues in the CDR3.

V and J are TRBV18 and TRBJ1-5; 9 nucleotides agree with TRBD1. This CDR3 is built from 14 residues. CDR1 is KGHSH, CDR2 LQKENI, per germline. The V gene end was trimmed by 6 bases and the J gene end by 4 bases; junction bases not matched to a gene: 4. The CDR3 sequence is CASSSGTGNQPQHF. The CDR3, as DNA: TGTGCCAGCTCGTCCGGGACAGGGAATCAGCCCCAGCATTTT.